The rows below give T cell receptor beta chains drawn from one sample of a study of cytomegalovirus exposure and HLA in healthy donors. TCRdb's copy holds only in-frame clones and misses some; the assay was immunoSEQ multiplex PCR. Of hundreds of thousands of clones listed, 60% to 85% are singletons. Sequenced sample: PBMCs. The receptor source for this set is a man aged 35 to 55 in good health and CMV-seronegative. CDR3s include the opening cysteine and the closing phenylalanine or tryptophan. D genes are given only for firm matches. Not all rows give a size; the values are once, few, many and, for expanded clones, a class.

>NA|TRBV19|TRBJ1-5|NA
TGTGCCAGTAGTATATTGGGCTTCAATCAGCCCCAGCATTTT
CASSILGFNQPQHF
>TRBD1|TRBV6-6|TRBJ1-1|few
TGTGCCAGCAGCGACAGGGGTCGGGACACTGAAGCTTTCTTT
CASSDRGRDTEAFF
>NA|TRBV28|TRBJ2-7|NA
TGTGCCAGCAGCCCCCCACGGGGCTACGAGCAGTACTTC
CASSPPRGYEQYF
>NA|TRBV5-1|TRBJ2-7|NA
TGCGCCAGCAGCCTGGGATTTGACGGCGGGGTGAGCTCCTACGAGCAGTACTTC
CASSLGFDGGVSSYEQYF
>TRBD2|TRBV9|TRBJ2-1|NA
TGTGCCAGCAGCGGTGTAGCGGGATCCGCTCAAAAACAGTTCTTC
CASSGVAGSAQKQFF
>TRBD1|TRBV19|TRBJ1-1|once
TGTGCCAGTAGGGGACAGGGGGATTCTGAAGCTTTCTTT
CASRGQGDSEAFF
>NA|TRBV7-9|TRBJ2-7|few
TGTGCCAGCAGCTTAGCCCGTACAGGGACCTACGAGCAGTACTTC
CASSLARTGTYEQYF
>TRBD2|TRBV6-5|TRBJ2-7|NA
TGTGCCAGCGGTAGCGGGACCCCCTACGAGCAGTACTTC
CASGSGTPYEQYF
>TRBD1|TRBV10-2|TRBJ2-2|NA
TGCGCCACCGCTGACAGGGCCAACACCGGGGAGCTGTTTTTT
CATADRANTGELFF
>NA|TRBV27|TRBJ2-7|NA
TGTGCCAGCAGTTTTTCGGACAGATCCCTGGAGCAGTACTTC
CASSFSDRSLEQYF
>NA|TRBV12-5|TRBJ2-2|NA
TGTGCTAGTGGTTTGGTACGCACACAGGGTTTGGCCGGGGAGCTGTTTTTT
CASGLVRTQGLAGELFF
>NA|TRBV6-1|TRBJ2-1|NA
TGTGCCAGCAGGTACGTTAGGAGCTCCTACAATGAGCAGTTCTTC
CASRYVRSSYNEQFF
>NA|TRBV7-6|TRBJ2-7|few
TGTGCCAGCAGCCTGCAGGGCCGCTACGAGCAGTACTTC
CASSLQGRYEQYF
>TRBD1|TRBV2|TRBJ1-1|NA
TGTGCCAGCAGTAGCTTGACAGGGGCCACTGAAGCTTTCTTT
CASSSLTGATEAFF
>NA|TRBV7-9|TRBJ2-7|NA
TGTGCCAGCAGCTTATCGGGGGTACTACGGGAGCAGTACTTC
CASSLSGVLREQYF
>NA|TRBV7-9|TRBJ1-1|few
TGTGCCAGCAGCTTAAAAGGCGGGGGAGGCACTGAAGCTTTCTTT
CASSLKGGGGTEAFF
>TRBD1|TRBV11-2|TRBJ1-6|NA
TGTGCCAGCAGCTTGGCAGGGACAGCCTATAATTCACCCCTCCACTTT
CASSLAGTAYNSPLHF
>TRBD1|TRBV6-5|TRBJ1-5|few
TGTGCCAGCCGAACGGACAGGGACAGAAATCAGCCCCAGCATTTT
CASRTDRDRNQPQHF
>NA|TRBV10-3|TRBJ1-4|NA
TGTGCCATCTCAGACAGTTACTTTGAAAAACTGTTTTTT
CAISDSYFEKLFF
>NA|TRBV10-3|TRBJ1-2|NA
TGTGCCATCAGTGAACAGGGCAGCTTCGGCTATGGCTACACCTTC
CAISEQGSFGYGYTF
>NA|TRBV6-6|TRBJ2-6|NA
TGTGCCAGCAGTTATTTCGGGGGGCCGGGGGCCAACGTCCTGACTTTC
CASSYFGGPGANVLTF